This paragraph reports one T cell receptor (beta chain). The clone's antigen remains unknown. Base qualities are missing; no much larger clone stands one base away. This sample stems from a study of blood T cell repertoires in COVID-19 (dated by TCRdb to the early 2020s). Concerning the study at large: The collaborator samples originated in the United States, Italy and Spain and spanned the acute and convalescent phases of COVID-19. The material from the prospective study consisted of cDNA or gDNA derived from T cells, B-cell-depleted T cells, or PBMCs. Subjects who had been exposed to COVID-19, were actively infected with it, or had recovered from it provided the deeply sampled blood TCRbeta repertoires that made up the dataset. The repertoires were released in a freely available public database meant as a resource for research on the immune response to SARS-CoV-2. The samples were drawn from two sources: the first 160 participants of the ongoing ImmuneRACE study, and over 950 subjects contributed by 6 global collaborators. Nearly every sample came with metadata listing a de-identified subject ID, COVID-19 status, age in years and sex. Where HLA class I and class II types were available, the types were taken from metadata supplied by the sample provider, not from assay-based typing. Findings and caveats that apply to the study as a whole: The amount of clinical and demographic metadata varied by source and participant and was provided uncurated.

The CDR3 contains 16 residues, cysteine and phenylalanine counted. The kept DNA is CDR3 alone, 48 bases in frame from the first base. For CDR1 and CDR2, the germline V gene (reference sequence) lists SEHNR and FQNEAQ. V trim: 1 base; J trim: 4 bases; unmatched bases: 8. The collaborating institutions used their own protocols to collect whole blood in K2EDTA tubes. For TCRbeta analysis, collaborator samples were shipped as frozen whole blood, as isolated PBMCs, or as DNA extracted from either sample type. The immunoSEQ Assay, a bias-controlled multiplex PCR, was used to amplify TCRbeta CDR3 regions from genomic DNA. The authors' analysis ran thus. The number of nucleated cells in each sample was estimated from the amplification of reference gene primers within the assay. To quantify the absolute abundance of each unique TCRbeta CDR3 rearrangement, sequence reads were collapsed and filtered. For each sample, productive Simpson clonality was calculated as the square root of Simpson's diversity index across productive rearrangements. TCRdb took over this immuneACCESS table, retaining in-frame rearrangements with V and J assigned. Such tables are incomplete; in checked studies, under half of the missing clones stem from an unresolved V gene, and the remainder is unexplained. V and J calls plus clone size are reproduced from that table; the DNA served to infer D and trimming. The sample profile shows 68,000 or so clones; 85% to 90% of them were found once. The ten largest clones take up roughly 8% of the sample.

This receptor was obtained from a man aged 50-59 years with active COVID-19. Sequenced input: peripheral blood. The chain uses TRBV7-9 and TRBJ1-2; TRBD1 aligns with 8 central bases. The CDR3 has the sequence CASSLDWRQGSYGYTF. The DNA sequence reads TGTGCCAGCAGCTTAGACTGGAGACAGGGGTCCTATGGCTACACCTTC.